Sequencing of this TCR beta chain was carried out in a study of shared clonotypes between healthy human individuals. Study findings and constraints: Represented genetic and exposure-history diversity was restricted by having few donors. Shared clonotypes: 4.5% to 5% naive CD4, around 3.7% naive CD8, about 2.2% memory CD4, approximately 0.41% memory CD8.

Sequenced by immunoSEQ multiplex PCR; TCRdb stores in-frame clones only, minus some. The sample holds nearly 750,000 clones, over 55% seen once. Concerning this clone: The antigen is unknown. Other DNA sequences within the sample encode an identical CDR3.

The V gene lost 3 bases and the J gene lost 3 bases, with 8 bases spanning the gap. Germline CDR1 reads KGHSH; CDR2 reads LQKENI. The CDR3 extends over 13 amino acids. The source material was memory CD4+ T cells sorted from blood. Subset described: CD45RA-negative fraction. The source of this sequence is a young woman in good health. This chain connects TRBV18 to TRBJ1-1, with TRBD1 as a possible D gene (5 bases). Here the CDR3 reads CASSPSRDTEAFF. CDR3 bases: TGTGCCAGCTCACCTAGCAGGGACACTGAAGCTTTCTTT. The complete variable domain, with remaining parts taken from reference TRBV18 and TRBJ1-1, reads NAGVMQNPRHLVRRRGQEARLRCSPMKGHSHVYWYRQLPEEGLKFMVYLQKENIIDESGMPKERFSAEFPKEGPSILRIQQVVRGDSAAYFCASSPSRDTEAFFGQGTRLTVV.